This T cell receptor beta chain was recovered during a study of T-cell memory formation after mild COVID-19 (dated by TCRdb to about 2021). Study-wide context: Most TCR sequence clusters were specific to one of the two donors. In a couple of donors, T-cell clones that expanded and contracted after mild COVID-19 were followed by sequencing TCRalpha and TCRbeta repertoires longitudinally. The cohort was made up of two young adult volunteers, one female and one male, who were previously healthy. What the authors observed across the whole study: Contracting CD4+ clones turned up mainly in the CM and EM memory subsets, whereas EMRA was where CD8+ clones were enriched. Balanced CD4/CD8 phenotypes were observed for clones contracting from day 15 to 85, whereas a bias towards CD4+ was observed for a second wave of clones expanding from day 15 to 37. The detection of some responding clones in pre-infection memory suggests that pre-existing cross-reactive memory T cells joined the SARS-CoV-2 response. Whether the second-wave clones peaking on day 37 were SARS-CoV-2 specific was not confirmed. The study included only two mild cases, and larger cohorts that include severe cases with pre-infection samples were judged to be necessary.

Concerning this clonotype: It has no known antigen specificity. No base quality values were provided; no much bigger clone lies one nucleotide off.

Ficoll-Paque density gradient centrifugation was the method used to isolate PBMCs. Sequencer: Illumina NovaSeq 6000. TCRalpha and TCRbeta cDNA libraries were constructed by 5'RACE with constant-segment primers, with sample barcodes and unique molecular identifiers being introduced. RNA was extracted from every sample with Trizol reagent. The libraries were amplified in two PCR steps, and the second step added a second sample barcode and Illumina TruSeq adapters. Sequencing of the libraries was done on an Illumina NovaSeq, producing 2 x 150 bp paired-end reads. In the original analysis: With migec v1.2.7, reads were demultiplexed and then collapsed into UMI-guided consensus sequences. With mixcr v2.1.11, UMI consensuses were aligned to TRA and TRB V and J templates and assembled into clonotypes. A clonotype was counted as expanded or contracted only when both edgeR and NoisET called the clonotype significant, with the noise models trained on biological replicates. edgeR calls used a false discovery rate-adjusted p below 0.01 and a log2 fold-change threshold of 1. As an exploratory analysis of dynamics, max-normalized trajectories of the 1000 most abundant clonotypes were examined with PCA combined with hierarchical clustering. The CD4 or CD8 phenotype of responding clones was assigned using the separately sequenced CD4+ and CD8+ repertoires. In TCRdb, the public reads were trimmed at Q25 with fastp and aligned with MiXCR, with productive beta chains retained. Identical CDR3 proteins give one entry, which carries the most common genes and DNA. The V and J calls and clone size come from TCRdb's table, not from the authors' own analysis. In this sample the table shows more than 150,000 distinct CDR3 sequences, around 18% of which occur a single time. The ten largest account for 3.5% to 5% of the sample.

The sequenced material came from PBMCs or a T cell subset sorted from them (not recorded which). The clonotype originates from a young man who had mild COVID-19 (a few samples of this study predate the infection). The sample titles of this study are shuffled in the database, so cell type and time point are left out; the donor was told from shared clones.

The CDR3 protein: CASSLGGTWEKLFF. DNA sequence: TGTGCCAGCAGCTTAGGGGGAACGTGGGAAAAACTGTTTTTT. The rearranged segments are TRBV7-2 and TRBJ1-4; too little of a D gene remains to name it. V and J lose 1 base and 8 bases, and a span of 11 bases separates them. The germline V gene yields SGHTA for CDR1 and FQGNSA for CDR2. There are 14 amino acids in the CDR3, from cysteine to phenylalanine inclusive. The DNA shown is the 42-base CDR3, in frame from base 1.